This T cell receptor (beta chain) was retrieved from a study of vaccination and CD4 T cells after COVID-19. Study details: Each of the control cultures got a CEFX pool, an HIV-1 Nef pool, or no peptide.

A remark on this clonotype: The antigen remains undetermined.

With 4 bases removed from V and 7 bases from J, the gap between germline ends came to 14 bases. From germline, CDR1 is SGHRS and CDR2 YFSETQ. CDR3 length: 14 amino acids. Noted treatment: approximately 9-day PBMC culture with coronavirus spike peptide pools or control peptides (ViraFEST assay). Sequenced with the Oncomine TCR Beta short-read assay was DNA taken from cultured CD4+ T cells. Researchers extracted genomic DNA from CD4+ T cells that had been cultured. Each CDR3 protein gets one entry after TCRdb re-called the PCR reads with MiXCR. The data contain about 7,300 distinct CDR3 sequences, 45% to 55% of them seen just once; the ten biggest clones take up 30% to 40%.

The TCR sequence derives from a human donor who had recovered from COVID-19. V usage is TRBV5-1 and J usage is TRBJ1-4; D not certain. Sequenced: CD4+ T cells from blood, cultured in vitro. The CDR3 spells CASSQGRLGEKLFF. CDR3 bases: TGCGCCAGCAGCCAAGGACGCCTCGGTGAAAAACTGTTTTTT.